The T cell receptor (beta chain) under discussion was sequenced for a study of breast tumors, draining lymph nodes, adjacent tissues. Study conclusions and caveats: Luminal-like breast cancer showed significantly higher tumor–nontumor repertoire similarity than basal-like. Tumors had less TCR diversity than lymph nodes, more than nontumor tissue. The data were judged consistent with most tumor T cells coming from lymph node and expanding in tumor.

One entry per CDR3 protein results from TCRdb running MiXCR on the multiplex PCR reads. The table records some 130,000 distinct CDR3 sequences, nearly 20% of them present only once. This clonotype was detected ten times or more. The antigen is not known. Breast cancer patients provided tissue from their axillary draining lymph nodes. From germline, CDR1 is SEHNR and CDR2 FQNEAQ (reference sequence). The CDR3 runs to 16 residues. With 5 bases removed from V and 2 bases from J, the gap between germline ends came to 18 bases. The sequenced sample consisted of axillary lymph node tissue. This TCR came from a female donor with breast cancer. Some clones in this sample may be carry-over from other donors' samples. V gene TRBV7-9 combines with J gene TRBJ1-2; D uncertain. The CDR3 here is CASSRVGRTENYGYTF. The CDR3 region has the DNA TGTGCCAGCAGCCGCGTCGGACGAACAGAAAACTATGGCTACACCTTC.